This T cell receptor (beta chain) was recovered during a study of T-cell memory formation after mild COVID-19. Study as a whole: TCR clusters largely stayed donor specific. Study-wide results and limits: Those CD4+ clones that contracted were mainly in CM and EM (CD8+ ones in EMRA). The finding that pre-infection memory included some responding clones suggested that cross-reactive memory joined.

A 5'RACE reaction primed in the constant segment made cDNA libraries of TCR alpha and TCR beta, and these carried sample barcodes and UMIs. TCRdb analysed the 5' RACE reads with MiXCR anew, one entry per CDR3 protein. Among under 300,000 distinct CDR3 sequences, 7.5% to 9.5% were seen once, and the ten largest hold less than 25%. In germline, CDR1 is LGHDT, CDR2 YNNKEL (reference sequence). The CDR3 has 13 residues. Germline trimming cut 4 bases from V and 2 bases from J; bases unmatched to any gene: 2. This clonotype was detected only a few times. No antigen is known for it. This clonotype was sampled from a man aged 18 to 30 who had mild COVID-19 (a few samples of this study predate the infection). Cell type and time point are not known. The chain uses TRBV3-1 and TRBJ2-7, with 7 bases lining up with TRBD2. Sequenced sample: PBMCs or a T cell subset sorted from them (not recorded which). The CDR3 protein is CASSREGTYEQYF. In DNA form, the CDR3 reads TGTGCCAGCAGCCGGGAGGGAACCTACGAGCAGTACTTC.